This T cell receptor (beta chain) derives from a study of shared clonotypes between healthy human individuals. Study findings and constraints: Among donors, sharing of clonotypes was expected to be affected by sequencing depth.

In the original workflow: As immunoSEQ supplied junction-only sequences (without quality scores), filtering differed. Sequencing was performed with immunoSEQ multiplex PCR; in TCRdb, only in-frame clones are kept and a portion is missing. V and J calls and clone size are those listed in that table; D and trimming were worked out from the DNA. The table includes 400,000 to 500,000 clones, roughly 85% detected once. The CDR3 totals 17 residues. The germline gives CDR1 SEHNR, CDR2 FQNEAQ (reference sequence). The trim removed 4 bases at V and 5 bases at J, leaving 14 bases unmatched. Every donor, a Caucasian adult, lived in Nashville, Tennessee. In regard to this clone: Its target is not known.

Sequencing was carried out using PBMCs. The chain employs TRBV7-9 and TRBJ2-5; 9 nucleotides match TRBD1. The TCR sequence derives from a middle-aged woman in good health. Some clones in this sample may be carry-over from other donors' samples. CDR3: CASSSFEGTGMRETQYF. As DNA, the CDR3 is TGTGCCAGCAGCTCTTTCGAGGGGACAGGGATGAGGGAGACCCAGTACTTC.